This entry describes one T cell receptor beta chain. This entry belongs to a study of T cells after somatic rescue of genetic block. Generated by immunoSEQ multiplex PCR, the TCRdb table keeps only in-frame clones and is missing some. This table holds tens of thousands of clones, 75% to 90% found once. The CDR3 loop spans 15 amino acids. The ends lost 1 base at V and 5 bases at J; junction bases unmatched: 3. The V gene's germline CDR1 is SGHKS and CDR2 YYEKEE (reference sequence). The chain joins TRBV5-5 to TRBJ2-4, with 10 positions matching TRBD2. The sequencing sample was made of peripheral blood mononuclear cells (PBMCs). This TCR derives from a woman aged 18-29 years. CDR3 sequence (DNA): TGTGCCAGCAGCTTGCCTAGCGGGAGTGAAAACATTCAGTACTTC. This sequence encodes CASSLPSGSENIQYF.